The T cell receptor beta chain under discussion was sequenced for a study of CD8 T cells in Susac syndrome. Sequencing of TCR beta covered CD8+ and CD4+ T cells obtained from blood. Stable or active relapsing-remitting multiple sclerosis, untreated and meeting revised McDonald criteria, defined the controls. TEMRA cells were FACS-enriched, and CD8+ and CD4+ T cells were isolated negatively. With random hexamers, reverse transcription was performed on roughly 0.5 to 1 ug of RNA. The TCR beta CDR3 was amplified by immunoSEQ multiplex PCR across 54 Vbeta, 13 Jbeta. One entry per CDR3 protein results from TCRdb running MiXCR on the immunoSEQ multiplex PCR reads. The table includes about 140,000 distinct CDR3 sequences, around 96% detected once. Germline assignment: CDR1 MNHEY and CDR2 SMNVEV (reference sequence). CDR3 size: 15 residues. The V end was cut by 3 bases, the J end by 2 bases, with 13 bases between.

This chain links TRBV27 with TRBJ2-5; D is unclear. The sequencing input was CD4+ T cells from PBMCs. This receptor was obtained from a human donor with multiple sclerosis. CDR3 DNA sequence: TGTGCCAGCAGTTTTACCGGCAGGAAACAAGAGACCCAGTACTTC. Amino acids: CASSFTGRKQETQYF.